This TCR beta chain was identified in a study of OX40 agonist ivuxolimab in advanced cancers. Study results and limitations: Circulating CD4+ and CD8+ T cells showed clonal expansion by week 6 at 0.1 to 3.0 mg/kg.

In the case of this clone: Its target is not known.

Produced via immunoSEQ multiplex PCR; TCRdb's table is partial and in-frame only. The sample gives fewer than 45,000 clones, over 60% of which show up once; 15% to 25% is in the top ten. Germline CDR1 MNHNS, CDR2 SASEGT. The CDR3 contains 13 residues. Trimming at V came to 10 bases and at J to 5 bases, leaving 7 bases not matched to a gene. This clonotype was obtained from an adult with an advanced solid tumor such as melanoma, head and neck, liver or kidney cancer. The specimen comprised CD4+ or CD8+ T cells sorted from blood, sampled in a trial of the OX40 agonist ivuxolimab. This chain links TRBV6-1 with TRBJ2-3; 9 bases are a match to TRBD2. The CDR3 region has the DNA TGTGCCACCACGGGACTAGCACAAGATACGCAGTATTTT. It yields the protein CATTGLAQDTQYF.